A single sample gave rise to the 11 T cell receptor beta chains below, sequenced in a study of blood T cell repertoires in COVID-19. Method: immunoSEQ multiplex PCR; TCRdb's copy keeps in-frame clones and lacks some. The top ten clones hold 2.5% to 4% of a sample with hundreds of thousands of clones, around 91% of them seen once. Material for sequencing was peripheral blood. All receptors derive from a woman aged 18-29 years who had recovered from COVID-19.

This clone appeared a few times. The chain joins TRBV29-1 to TRBJ2-3; 13 bases fit TRBD2. CDR1 and CDR2 from the germline V gene are SQVTM and ANQGSEA. The length of the CDR3 is 17 residues. V gave up 7 bases and J gave up 3 bases; unmatched junction bases: 13. This CDR3 is CSGGTSGTAVGTDTQYF. In DNA, the CDR3 is TGCAGCGGGGGGACTAGCGGGACCGCTGTAGGGACAGATACGCAGTATTTT.

The chain recombines TRBV24-1 with TRBJ1-2, with TRBD1 matching 8 bases. CDR1 and CDR2 from the germline V gene are KGHDR and SFDVKD. V shed 4 bases and J 4 bases; nucleotides not matched to a gene: 4. The CDR3 has 14 residues. The DNA for the CDR3 is TGTGCCACCAGTGACCGAACAGGGGGCTATGGCTACACCTTC. It encodes CATSDRTGGYGYTF.

This chain connects TRBV27 to TRBJ1-2; no definite D call. The germline CDR1 and CDR2 sequences are MNHEY and SMNVEV (reference sequence). The CDR3 extends over 14 amino acids. V was pared by 6 bases and J by 0 bases, with 11 bases between. The CDR3 DNA is TGTGCCAGCAGGCGTACCCAGGCTAACTATGGCTACACCTTC. It translates to CASRRTQANYGYTF.

This clone was detected only once. The V call is TRBV6-2 or TRBV6-3, the J call TRBJ1-1, with D tentatively TRBD1 (6 bases). V was clipped by 1 base and J by 8 bases, with 8 bases between them. CDR3 size: 12 residues. The V gene's germline CDR1 is MNHEY and CDR2 SVGEGT. The CDR3 loop reads CASSYYGGEAFF. The CDR3, as DNA: TGTGCCAGCAGTTACTATGGGGGCGAAGCTTTCTTT.

Comment on this clone: A single base is all that separates this from a far larger clone, so a read error is likely. CDR3 in DNA: TGTGCCAGCAGCTTACTAAGTTACACTGAAGCTTTCTTT. This sequence encodes CASSLLSYTEAFF. The genes are TRBV7-8 and TRBJ1-1; the D is unclear. Germline-derived CDR1 and CDR2 are SGHVS and FQNEAQ. The CDR3 totals 13 residues. Trimming cost V 2 bases and J 3 bases, with 7 bases left between them.

This clone is a singleton in its sample. V gene TRBV12-3 or TRBV12-4 combines with J gene TRBJ1-1; TRBD1 agrees at 7 bases. CDR3 length: 13 residues. After removal of 6 bases from V and 5 bases from J, the junction contained 6 bases not matched to a gene. CDR3 protein: CASSYGQATEAFF. For the CDR3, the DNA is TGTGCCAGCAGCTACGGACAGGCAACTGAAGCTTTCTTT.

The V and J genes are TRBV4-3 and TRBJ2-2; tentatively, D is TRBD2 (6 bases). CDR3 length: 16 residues. Per germline, CDR1 LGHNA and CDR2 YSLEER. Trimming cost V 4 bases and J 3 bases, with 15 bases left between them. The CDR3 sequence is CASSPSSGEDTGELFF. The CDR3 nucleotides are TGCGCCAGCAGCCCATCGTCTGGGGAGGACACCGGGGAGCTGTTTTTT.

This chain uses TRBV10-3 with TRBJ2-2; TRBD1 agrees at 8 bases. The germline CDR1 and CDR2 sequences are ENHRY and SYGVKD. The trim removed 6 bases at V and 4 bases at J, leaving 16 bases unmatched. This CDR3 has 18 residues. This CDR3 reads CAIRRGPEWQGATGELFF. The DNA for the CDR3 is TGTGCCATCAGGCGCGGACCCGAATGGCAGGGGGCCACCGGGGAGCTGTTTTTT.

The chain carries TRBV6-5 and TRBJ2-5, with 10 bases identical to TRBD2. Losses at the gene ends were 7 bases for V and 6 bases for J; bases not matched to a gene: 8. Germline-derived CDR1 and CDR2 are MNHEY and SVGAGI. This CDR3 comprises 14 residues. The CDR3 nucleotides are TGTGCCAGCACCCCTAGCGGGAGAGCAAAGACCCAGTACTTC. Its translation: CASTPSGRAKTQYF.

The chain links TRBV19 to TRBJ1-1, with D possibly being TRBD1 (5 bases). CDR3 size: 19 residues. The germline gives CDR1 LNHDA, CDR2 SQIVND (reference sequence). V lost 6 bases and J 1 base, leaving 27 bases between the germline ends. This chain's CDR3 is CASRLKRQRYTGQNTEAFF. The CDR3, as DNA: TGTGCCAGTAGACTCAAGCGCCAAAGATACACAGGACAGAACACTGAAGCTTTCTTT.

The rearrangement uses TRBV7-9 and TRBJ1-2; D not certain. In germline, CDR1 is SEHNR, CDR2 FQNEAQ (reference sequence). Trimming pared 5 bases from V and 2 bases from J, leaving 12 bases between. The CDR3 contains 14 residues. The CDR3: CASSHSGPNYGYTF. The CDR3 nucleotides read TGTGCCAGCAGCCACTCGGGTCCCAACTATGGCTACACCTTC. Full variable domain (missing parts from reference TRBV7-9 and TRBJ1-2): DTGVSQNPRHKITKRGQNVTFRCDPISEHNRLYWYRQTLGQGPEFLTYFQNEAQLEKSRLLSDRFSAERPKGSFSTLEIQRTEQGDSAMYLCASSHSGPNYGYTFGSGTRLTVV.